This T cell receptor (beta chain) was sequenced in a study of radiotherapy plus CTLA-4 blockade in lung cancer (dated by TCRdb to the late 2010s). Regarding the complete study: Among enrolled patients, approximately 17% had an objective response and about 30% reached disease control.

In regard to this clone: Which antigen it targets is not known. Per-base quality was not reported, and no clone a single base away is much larger than it.

Overall study results and their limits: After treatment with radiotherapy and ipilimumab, TCR clones that came from tumors expanded in the peripheral blood. The strongest predictors of response, as reported, were early dynamic changes in blood T cell clones along with a rise in serum interferon-beta after radiation.

The study evaluated CTLA-4 blockade (ipilimumab) given together with focal radiation therapy in patients who had chemo-refractory metastatic non-small-cell lung cancer. The protocol used for the library was the immunoSEQ multiplex PCR assay. Not all clones reach the TCRdb copy of this immuneACCESS table, which keeps in-frame sequences only. Checked studies attribute under half of the gap to unresolved V genes and leave the rest unexplained. This sample comprises tens of thousands of clones, approximately 80% of them detected only once. The top ten hold 7% to 8% of the sample. The germline V end is reduced by 4 bases and the J end by 5 bases; junction bases left unmatched: 7. The cysteine opens and the phenylalanine closes a CDR3 of 16 amino acids. Only CDR3 DNA is held: 48 bases, read in frame from base 1. CDR1 is given as SGHTA and CDR2 as FQGNSA, both from the germline V gene.

Sample: peripheral blood, taken from a patient treated with radiotherapy plus ipilimumab. The V gene is TRBV7-2 and the J gene is TRBJ2-5; 13 central nucleotides agree with TRBD2. The sequence derives from a human donor with non-small cell lung cancer who had a complete response to radiotherapy plus ipilimumab. The CDR3 region has the sequence CASSSGLAGAWETQYF. The sequence in DNA is TGTGCCAGCAGCTCCGGACTAGCGGGAGCGTGGGAGACCCAGTACTTC.